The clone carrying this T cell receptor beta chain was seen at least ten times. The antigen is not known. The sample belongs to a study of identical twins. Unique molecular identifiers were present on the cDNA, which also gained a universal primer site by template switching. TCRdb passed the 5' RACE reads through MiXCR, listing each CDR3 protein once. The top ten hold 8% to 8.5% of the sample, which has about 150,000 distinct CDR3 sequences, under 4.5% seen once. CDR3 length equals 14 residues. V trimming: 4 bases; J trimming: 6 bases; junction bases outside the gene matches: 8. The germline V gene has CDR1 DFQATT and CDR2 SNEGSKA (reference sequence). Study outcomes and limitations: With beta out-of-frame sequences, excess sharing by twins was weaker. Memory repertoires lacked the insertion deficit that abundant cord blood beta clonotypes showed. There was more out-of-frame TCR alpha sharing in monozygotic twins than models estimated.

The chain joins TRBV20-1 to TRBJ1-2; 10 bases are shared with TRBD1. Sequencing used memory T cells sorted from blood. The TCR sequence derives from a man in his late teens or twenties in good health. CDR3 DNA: TGCAGTGCTACAGGACAGGGGGTAGTGGATGGCTACACCTTC. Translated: CSATGQGVVDGYTF.